Shown below are 6 T cell receptor beta chains from a single sample sequenced in a study of OX40 agonist ivuxolimab in advanced cancers. Sequenced by immunoSEQ multiplex PCR; TCRdb stores in-frame clones only, minus some. The table has over 75,000 clones, 90% to 95% seen once. The sample was CD4+ or CD8+ T cells sorted from blood, taken in a trial of the OX40 agonist ivuxolimab. The receptors come from an adult with an advanced solid tumor such as melanoma, head and neck, liver or kidney cancer.

The chain uses TRBV2 and TRBJ2-1, with D unresolved. The V end was cut by 3 bases, the J end by 2 bases, with 14 bases between. This CDR3 has 16 residues. The germline V gene has CDR1 SNHLY and CDR2 FYNNEI. The CDR3 loop is CASSEGFGRTYNEQFF. The CDR3 DNA reads TGTGCCAGCAGTGAGGGCTTCGGACGGACCTACAATGAGCAGTTCTTC.

The chain carries TRBV7-9 and TRBJ2-5; possible D gene TRBD2, 5 bases. CDR1 and CDR2 (germline): SEHNR, FQNEAQ (reference sequence). Between the trimmed V and J ends, which lost 1 base and 2 bases, there was a span of 8 bases. This CDR3 is built from 14 residues. The CDR3 sequence is CASSLGGIQETQYF. The CDR3 nucleotides are TGTGCCAGCAGCTTAGGAGGGATTCAAGAGACCCAGTACTTC.

The chain is built from TRBV27 and TRBJ1-1, with D possibly matching TRBD1 (5 bases). CDR1 is MNHEY, CDR2 SMNVEV, per germline (reference sequence). The ends were cut back, 8 bases at V and 4 bases at J, with 14 bases in the middle. This CDR3 spans 13 amino acids. In nucleotides, the CDR3 is TGTGCCAGCCGAACGGGCAGGGTCACTGAAGCTTTCTTT. Translated, it gives CASRTGRVTEAFF.

The chain combines TRBV5-1 with TRBJ2-3; D possibly uses TRBD1 or TRBD2 (5 bases each). Germline V gene sequence: CDR1 SGHRS, CDR2 YFSETQ. V dropped 1 base and J dropped 1 base, with 7 bases sitting between them. The CDR3 runs 14 residues. This chain's CDR3 is CASSLMGGTDTQYF. CDR3 DNA: TGCGCCAGCAGCTTGATGGGGGGCACAGATACGCAGTATTTT.

The gene calls are TRBV6-6 and TRBJ2-7; maybe TRBD1 (5 bases). V lost 0 bases, J lost 2 bases, and 8 bases lay in between. The CDR3 contains 14 residues. Per the germline V gene, CDR1 is MNHNY and CDR2 is SVGAGI (reference sequence). CDR3 sequence (DNA): TGTGCCAGCAGTTACTCCAGGGCGCCCTACGAGCAGTACTTC. It translates to CASSYSRAPYEQYF.

The gene calls are TRBV27 and TRBJ2-1; D is undetermined. The CDR3 contains 14 residues. The V and J ends lost 3 bases and 2 bases respectively, with 8 bases between them. The V gene's germline CDR1 is MNHEY and CDR2 SMNVEV (reference sequence). The CDR3 sequence: CASSLTAAYNEQFF. The CDR3 region has the DNA TGTGCCAGCAGTTTGACCGCCGCCTACAATGAGCAGTTCTTC.